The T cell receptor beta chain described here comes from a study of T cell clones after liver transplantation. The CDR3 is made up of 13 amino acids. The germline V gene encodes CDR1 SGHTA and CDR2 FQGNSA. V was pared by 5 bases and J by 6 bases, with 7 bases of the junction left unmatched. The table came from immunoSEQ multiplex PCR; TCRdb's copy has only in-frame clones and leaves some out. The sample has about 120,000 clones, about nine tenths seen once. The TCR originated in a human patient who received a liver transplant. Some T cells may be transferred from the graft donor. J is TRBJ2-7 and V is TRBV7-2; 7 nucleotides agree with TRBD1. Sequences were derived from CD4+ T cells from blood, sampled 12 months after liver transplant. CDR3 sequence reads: CASSHSTGFEQYF. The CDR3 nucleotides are TGTGCCAGCAGCCACTCGACAGGGTTCGAGCAGTACTTC.